Following are 32 T cell receptor beta chains from one sample sequenced in a study of blood T cell repertoires in COVID-19. Clones were read by immunoSEQ multiplex PCR, and TCRdb kept only the in-frame ones, dropping some. The sample records about 87,000 clones, 60% to 80% being singletons. Sequenced material: peripheral blood. The receptors were sampled from a woman between 50 and 59 years old with acute or convalescent COVID-19.

V is TRBV5-6 and J is TRBJ1-3, with 7 nucleotides matching TRBD1. J was trimmed by 2 bases and V by 4 bases; bases with no gene match: 3. The germline CDR1 and CDR2 sequences are SGHDT and YYEEEE. The CDR3 spans 14 residues. The CDR3 sequence: CASSATGAGNTIYF. In nucleotides, the CDR3 is TGTGCCAGCAGCGCCACAGGGGCTGGAAACACCATATATTTT.

The rearrangement links TRBV5-1 to TRBJ2-7; possibly TRBD2 for D (5 bases). Germline assignment: CDR1 SGHRS and CDR2 YFSETQ. Trimming left V 5 bases short and J 3 bases short, with 18 bases between. This CDR3 region has 15 residues. The CDR3 DNA reads TGCGCCAGCAGTCAGGAGGAAGGTGGGGTCTACGAGCAGTACTTC. This translates into CASSQEEGGVYEQYF.

This sequence joins TRBV6-5 and TRBJ1-6, with D unresolved. V lost 0 bases, J lost 0 bases, and 6 bases lay in between. This CDR3 contains 16 residues. CDR1 is MNHEY and CDR2 is SVGAGI in the germline V gene. This chain's CDR3 is CASSYSPSSYNSPLHF. CDR3 sequence (DNA): TGTGCCAGCAGTTACTCCCCTAGCTCCTATAATTCACCCCTCCACTTT.

This clone was seen a few times. The V gene is TRBV2, the J gene TRBJ2-3; D unclear. Germline assignment: CDR1 SNHLY and CDR2 FYNNEI. With 8 bases removed from V and 5 bases from J, the gap between germline ends came to 8 bases. The CDR3 is 11 residues long. CDR3 sequence (DNA): TGTGCCAGCGGGCGTGGAGATACGCAGTATTTT. It encodes CASGRGDTQYF.

The gene calls are TRBV24-1 and TRBJ2-1, with 11 bases aligning to TRBD1. CDR3 length: 17 amino acids. V gave up 0 bases and J gave up 8 bases; unmatched junction bases: 8. The V gene's germline CDR1 is KGHDR and CDR2 SFDVKD. CDR3 DNA: TGTGCCACCAGTGATTTGAATCCCGGACAGGGGGCATATGAGCAGTTCTTC. It translates to CATSDLNPGQGAYEQFF.

The chain joins TRBV3-1 (or the pseudogene TRBV3-2) to TRBJ1-1; a possible D gene is TRBD1 (6 bases). The CDR3 has 13 amino acids. Germline values: CDR1 LGHDT, CDR2 YNNKEL (reference sequence). The V end lost 0 bases, the J end lost 11 bases, and 13 bases lay between the germline ends. Here the CDR3 reads CASSQERQARAFF. Written as DNA, the CDR3 is TGTGCCAGCAGCCAAGAGAGACAGGCGAGGGCTTTCTTT.

The chain carries TRBV27 and TRBJ1-4; TRBD1 matches 8 bases. Germline V CDR1 and CDR2: MNHEY, SMNVEV (reference sequence). The ends lost 5 bases at V and 5 bases at J; junction bases unmatched: 7. The CDR3 loop spans 15 amino acids. For the CDR3, the DNA is TGTGCCAGCAGTGCCGGGGACAGGAGAAATGAAAAACTGTTTTTT. Translated: CASSAGDRRNEKLFF.

The chain has TRBV30 and TRBJ1-3; D gene ambiguous. Germline loops: CDR1 GTSNPN, CDR2 SVGIG (reference sequence). This CDR3 contains 11 residues. The V gene lost 2 bases and the J gene lost 6 bases, with 5 bases spanning the gap. CDR3 sequence (DNA): TGTGCCTGGAGTAGCCTAAACACCATATATTTT. Its translation is CAWSSLNTIYF.

This chain joins TRBV5-8 and TRBJ2-5; unclear D gene. The CDR3 has 13 amino acids. Germline lookup yields CDR1 SGHTS and CDR2 YDEGEE. Trimming removed 3 bases at V and 5 bases at J, with 11 bases between. In DNA form, the CDR3 reads TGTGCCAGCAGCTCACCCAACGAGGAGACCCAGTACTTC. It is translated as CASSSPNEETQYF.

The chain recombines TRBV28 with TRBJ1-1; 8 bases fit TRBD1. With 3 bases clipped from V and 4 bases from J, the junction kept 25 bases outside the gene matches. CDR3 length: 21 residues. Germline V gene sequence: CDR1 MDHEN, CDR2 SYDVKM. The CDR3 here is CASSFPPNYLMGDRSGTEAFF. CDR3 coding DNA: TGTGCCAGCAGTTTTCCGCCGAACTACCTTATGGGGGACAGGTCAGGCACTGAAGCTTTCTTT.

The genes are TRBV28 and TRBJ1-6; 7 bases line up with TRBD1. The V segment lost 5 bases and the J segment 6 bases; nucleotides outside the gene matches: 7. CDR1 and CDR2 (germline): MDHEN, SYDVKM. The CDR3 totals 15 residues. In DNA, the CDR3 is TGTGCCAGCAGTGATCGCACAGGGGTTAATTCACCCCTCCACTTT. This gives the protein CASSDRTGVNSPLHF.

The rearrangement joins TRBV19 to TRBJ2-2, with 10 bases identical to TRBD2. The CDR3 runs to 15 residues. CDR1 and CDR2 from the germline V gene are LNHDA and SQIVND (reference sequence). The J segment lost 2 bases and the V segment lost 6 bases, leaving 3 bases of the junction unmatched. CDR3 sequence: CASSTSGANTGELFF. The CDR3 nucleotides read TGTGCCAGTAGCACTAGCGGGGCCAACACCGGGGAGCTGTTTTTT.

V and J are TRBV6-5 and TRBJ2-1; TRBD2 agrees at 8 bases. Unmatched junction bases numbered 10, after V lost 5 bases and J lost 7 bases. Germline V CDR1 and CDR2: MNHEY, SVGAGI. The CDR3 length is 15 residues. CDR3 nucleotide sequence: TGTGCCAGCAGTAATCCGGGACTAGGCGTAAATGAGCAGTTCTTC. It specifies CASSNPGLGVNEQFF.

The table lists this clone with a few counts. The V call is TRBV11-2, the J call TRBJ1-6; D ambiguous. CDR1 is SGHAT, CDR2 FQNNGV, per germline. The V end lost 4 bases, the J end lost 5 bases, and 12 bases lay between the germline ends. The CDR3 length is 15 residues. Here the CDR3 reads CASSSWPRDNSPLHF. The CDR3 bases are TGTGCCAGCAGCTCTTGGCCCCGGGATAATTCACCCCTCCACTTT.

This clone appeared a few times. The chain is built from TRBV6-5 and TRBJ1-3; D gene ambiguous. Trimming shortened V by 8 bases and J by 3 bases, and 5 bases separated the two germline ends. The CDR3 has 11 residues. Germline values: CDR1 MNHEY, CDR2 SVGAGI. Written as DNA, the CDR3 is TGTGCCAGCTTATTTGGAAACACCATATATTTT. Encoded protein: CASLFGNTIYF.

The chain links TRBV25-1 to TRBJ1-3; tentative D call: TRBD1 (5 bases). The CDR3 spans 15 residues. V was trimmed by 3 bases and J by 3 bases, leaving 12 bases between them. CDR1 and CDR2 from the germline V gene are MGHDK and SYGVNS. The chain's CDR3 is CASSDLGGGGNTIYF. The CDR3 nucleotides are TGTGCCAGCAGTGACCTCGGGGGGGGTGGAAACACCATATATTTT.

V usage is TRBV9 and J usage is TRBJ2-1; TRBD2 is a possible D gene (6 bases). Germline V gives CDR1 SGDLS, CDR2 YYNGEE. This CDR3 is 15 amino acids long. The V gene lost 4 bases and the J gene lost 6 bases, with 17 bases spanning the gap. The CDR3 DNA follows: TGTGCCAGCAGCTCCACGGGACTCGCATCCAATGAGCAGTTCTTC. As protein: CASSSTGLASNEQFF.

The rearrangement links TRBV10-3 to TRBJ2-4; 10 positions match TRBD2. The trim removed 3 bases at V and 0 bases at J, leaving 5 bases unmatched. The CDR3 consists of 17 residues. The germline gives CDR1 ENHRY, CDR2 SYGVKD. The CDR3 sequence is CAISDPSGGIAKNIQYF. The CDR3 DNA reads TGTGCCATCAGTGACCCTAGCGGGGGAATAGCCAAAAACATTCAGTACTTC.

This sequence joins TRBV5-4 and TRBJ1-5; D gene unclear. Trimming cost V 0 bases and J 1 base, with 5 bases left between them. Germline V CDR1 and CDR2: SGHNT, YYREEE (reference sequence). This CDR3 comprises 14 residues. The CDR3 sequence is CASSLDRSNQPQHF. The CDR3, as DNA: TGTGCCAGCAGCTTGGACAGAAGCAATCAGCCCCAGCATTTT. The variable domain in full, completed from reference TRBV5-4 and TRBJ1-5, reads ETGVTQSPTHLIKTRGQQVTLRCSSQSGHNTVSWYQQALGQGPQFIFQYYREEENGRGNFPPRFSGLQFPNYSSELNVNALELDDSALYLCASSLDRSNQPQHFGDGTRLSIL.

V and J are TRBV7-2 and TRBJ2-1; perhaps TRBD2 as D (6 bases). The CDR3 has 15 residues. V was trimmed by 3 bases and J by 8 bases, leaving 17 bases between them. The germline CDR1 and CDR2 sequences are SGHTA and FQGNSA. As DNA, the CDR3 is TGTGCCAGCAGCTTTATAGGGTCTAGCGTCTATGAGCAGTTCTTC. Amino acids: CASSFIGSSVYEQFF.

This clone was picked up a small number of times. CDR3: CASSPGTVPYEQYF. The DNA of the CDR3 is TGTGCCAGCAGCCCCGGGACAGTGCCCTACGAGCAGTACTTC. The genes are TRBV7-9 and TRBJ2-7, with 7 nucleotides matching TRBD1. The V gene's germline CDR1 is SEHNR and CDR2 FQNEAQ (reference sequence). V trimming: 5 bases; J trimming: 2 bases; junction bases outside the gene matches: 6. The CDR3 has 14 amino acids.

The V and J genes are TRBV6-5 and TRBJ1-5, with 7 bases lining up with TRBD1. CDR3 length equals 15 residues. V trimming: 6 bases; J trimming: 7 bases; junction bases outside the gene matches: 12. CDR1 and CDR2 from the germline V gene are MNHEY and SVGAGI. CDR3 nucleotide sequence: TGTGCCAGCAGCAGAATGACAGGGACAATACAGCCCCAGCATTTT. It encodes CASSRMTGTIQPQHF.

The rearrangement joins TRBV4-1 to TRBJ1-2, with TRBD1 as a possible D gene (6 bases). Germline lookup yields CDR1 MGHRA and CDR2 YSYEKL. This CDR3 comprises 15 residues. The V and J ends lost 1 base and 3 bases respectively, with 12 bases between them. The CDR3 DNA reads as TGCGCCAGCAGCCAAGTTCCGGGGGGCGACTATGGCTACACCTTC. This encodes CASSQVPGGDYGYTF.

This chain joins TRBV6-5 and TRBJ1-1; D remains unclear. Germline V CDR1 and CDR2: MNHEY, SVGAGI. V lost 6 bases to trimming and J lost 4 bases, with 15 bases between them. The CDR3 sequence is 14 residues long. CDR3 protein: CASRTEGSGTEAFF. CDR3 nucleotides: TGTGCCAGCAGAACGGAAGGGAGCGGCACTGAAGCTTTCTTT.

The V and J genes are TRBV5-6 and TRBJ2-5, with TRBD2 identical over 10 bases. CDR1 and CDR2 (germline): SGHDT, YYEEEE. The length of the CDR3 is 16 residues. With V trimmed by 1 base and J by 5 bases, 8 bases remained unmatched. Here the CDR3 DNA reads TGTGCCAGCAGCTTGATGAGCGGGGGGGCCGAGGAGACCCAGTACTTC. It specifies CASSLMSGGAEETQYF.

The CDR3 region has the DNA TGTGCCAGCACCAGGACAGGGGGTCAGCCCCAGCATTTT. Protein sequence: CASTRTGGQPQHF. The chain uses TRBV6-5 and TRBJ1-5; 10 positions match TRBD1. This CDR3 has 13 amino acids. In germline, CDR1 is MNHEY, CDR2 SVGAGI. The V and J ends lost 7 bases and 6 bases, in that order; junction bases with no gene match: 3.

This clone was seen a handful of times. V is TRBV7-9 and J is TRBJ1-2; possible D gene TRBD1, 5 bases. Trimming left V 5 bases short and J 4 bases short, with 17 bases between. The CDR3 contains 15 residues. Germline V CDR1 and CDR2: SEHNR, FQNEAQ (reference sequence). The CDR3 DNA reads TGTGCCAGCAGCGCCGCCGGGGGGGAGGGCTATGGCTACACCTTC. It yields the protein CASSAAGGEGYGYTF.

The J gene is TRBJ1-2, the V gene TRBV10-3, with 7 nucleotides matching TRBD1. V was pared by 8 bases and J by 4 bases, with 19 bases of the junction left unmatched. The CDR3 covers 17 residues. Per germline, CDR1 ENHRY and CDR2 SYGVKD. The CDR3 DNA follows: TGTGCCATCTCGCCGCTGCAATCGGGACAGACTAGCTATGGCTACACCTTC. It translates to CAISPLQSGQTSYGYTF.

In DNA form, the CDR3 reads TGTGCCAGCAGCGTAGCAGATAACTATGGCTACACCTTC. Amino acids: CASSVADNYGYTF. This chain connects TRBV9 to TRBJ1-2; no firm D call. CDR1 and CDR2 (germline): SGDLS, YYNGEE. The CDR3 consists of 13 residues. Trimming stripped 0 bases from V and 1 base from J, with 4 bases between. The full variable domain, completed using reference TRBV9 and TRBJ1-2, is DSGVTQTPKHLITATGQRVTLRCSPRSGDLSVYWYQQSLDQGLQFLIQYYNGEERAKGNILERFSAQQFPDLHSELNLSSLELGDSALYFCASSVADNYGYTFGSGTRLTVV.

The V call is TRBV4-2, the J call TRBJ2-1; 7 nucleotides line up with TRBD1. The CDR3 is 15 amino acids. Trimming took 4 bases from V and 8 from J; bases not matched to a gene: 11. Germline V lookup: CDR1 LGHNA, CDR2 YNFKEQ. The CDR3 is CASSLGQDDRDEQFF. The CDR3, as DNA: TGTGCCAGCAGCCTTGGACAGGACGATAGGGATGAGCAGTTCTTC.

There are a few counts of this clone. The chain joins TRBV7-2 to TRBJ2-2; the match to TRBD1 covers 9 bases. The CDR3 totals 14 residues. J lost 6 bases, V lost 5 bases, and 4 bases had no gene match. CDR1 is SGHTA and CDR2 is FQGNSA in the germline V gene. This CDR3 reads CASSPRTGAGELFF. DNA of the CDR3: TGTGCCAGCAGCCCAAGGACAGGGGCCGGGGAGCTGTTTTTT.

This clone was detected only a few times. This chain connects TRBV2 to TRBJ1-3, with no clear D. This CDR3 region has 13 residues. Trimming stripped 10 bases from V and 3 bases from J, with 13 bases between. Germline V lookup: CDR1 SNHLY, CDR2 FYNNEI. The CDR3 here is CAKLKGDGNTIYF. The CDR3, as DNA: TGTGCCAAACTAAAGGGAGATGGAAACACCATATATTTT.